Reported below is one TCR beta chain. The junction does not match germline at one end; this may be a read error. From RNA transcripts, TCR beta CDR3 regions were amplified. Initially, a first-round RT-PCR of the TCR CDR3 employed the HTBI primer set. TCRdb analysed the multiplex PCR reads with MiXCR anew, one entry per CDR3 protein. The profile shows 600,000 to 700,000 distinct CDR3 sequences, approximately 42% of them singletons. The CDR3 is made up of 17 amino acids. Germline lookup yields CDR1 SSHAT and CDR2 FNYEAQ (reference sequence). This sample was taken from a study of T cells in Graves' hyperthyroidism and ophthalmopathy.

The TCR sequence derives from an adult man with Graves' disease, either hyperthyroidism or ophthalmopathy (not recorded which). The sequenced sample consisted of peripheral blood or thyroid tissue (not recorded which). The chain is built from TRBV7-7 and TRBJ2-7, with a tentative D call TRBD2 (6 bases). The CDR3 protein is CASSQGDPAGRLYEQYF. CDR3 DNA: TGTGCTAGCAGCCAGGGTGACCCCGCGGGACGCCTCTACGAGCAGTACTTC.